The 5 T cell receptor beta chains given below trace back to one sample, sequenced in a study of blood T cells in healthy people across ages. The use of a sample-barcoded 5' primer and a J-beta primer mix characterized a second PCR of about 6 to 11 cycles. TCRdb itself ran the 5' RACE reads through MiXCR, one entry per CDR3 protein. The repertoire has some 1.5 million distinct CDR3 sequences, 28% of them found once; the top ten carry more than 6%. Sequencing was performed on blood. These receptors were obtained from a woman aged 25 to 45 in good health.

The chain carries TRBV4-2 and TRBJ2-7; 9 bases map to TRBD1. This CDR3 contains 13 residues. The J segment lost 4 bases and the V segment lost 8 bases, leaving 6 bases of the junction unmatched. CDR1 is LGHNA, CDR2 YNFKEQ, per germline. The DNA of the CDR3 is TGTGCCAGCCAAGGACAGGGGTATTACGAGCAGTACTTC. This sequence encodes CASQGQGYYEQYF.

In nucleotides, the CDR3 is TGTGCCTGCGGCCGTTTGGTGGGATACACTGAAGCTTTCTTT. This translates into CACGRLVGYTEAFF. The chain has TRBV28 and TRBJ1-1; D remains ambiguous. V gave up 11 bases and J gave up 3 bases, with 19 bases separating them. This CDR3 contains 14 residues. Germline CDR1 reads MDHEN; CDR2 reads SYDVKM.

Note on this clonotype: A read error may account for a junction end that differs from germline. The CDR3 here is CASSPRQVLAGTETFF. The CDR3, as DNA: TGTGCCAGCAGTCCGAGACAGGTACTGGCGGGCACTGAAACTTTCTTT. V and J are TRBV27 and TRBJ1-1; a weak D match, TRBD1 (6 bases). Per germline, CDR1 MNHEY and CDR2 SMNVEV (reference sequence). The CDR3 totals 16 residues.

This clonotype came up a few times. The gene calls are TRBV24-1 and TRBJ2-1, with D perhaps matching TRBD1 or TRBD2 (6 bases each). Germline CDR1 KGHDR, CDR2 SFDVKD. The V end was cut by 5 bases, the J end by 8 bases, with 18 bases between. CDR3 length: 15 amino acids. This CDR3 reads CATSGGSRGVDEQFF. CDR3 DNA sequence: TGTGCCACCAGTGGTGGTTCGAGGGGGGTGGATGAGCAGTTCTTC.

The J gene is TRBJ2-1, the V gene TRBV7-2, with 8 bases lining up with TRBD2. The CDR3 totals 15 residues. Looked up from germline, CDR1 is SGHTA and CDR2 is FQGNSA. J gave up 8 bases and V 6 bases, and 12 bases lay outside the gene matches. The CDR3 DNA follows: TGTGCCAGCAGTCAACGGGGCGGGAGGATTTATGAGCAGTTCTTC. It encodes CASSQRGGRIYEQFF.